This TCR beta chain was documented in a study of T cells in Graves' hyperthyroidism and ophthalmopathy. The CDR3 is 14 amino acids. CDR1 and CDR2 from the germline V gene are SGHDN and FVKESK. Comment on this clonotype: One junction end does not reproduce the germline sequence, and a read error may be involved.

Regions amplified from RNA transcripts were the TCR beta CDR3 regions. HTBI primers were employed in a first-round RT-PCR of the TCR CDR3. Each CDR3 protein gets one entry after TCRdb re-called the multiplex PCR reads with MiXCR. The sample has 550,000 to 600,000 distinct CDR3 sequences; under 60% are singletons. This chain links TRBV14 with TRBJ2-5; 15 positions match TRBD2. The TCR comes from an adult woman with Graves' disease, either hyperthyroidism or ophthalmopathy (not recorded which). Sequences were obtained from peripheral blood or thyroid tissue (not recorded which). The CDR3 region has the DNA TGCGCCAGCAGCCGGGGACTAGCGGGAGGGACCCAGTACTTC. Amino acids: CASSRGLAGGTQYF.